The T cell receptor (beta chain) described here comes from a study of blood T cell repertoires in COVID-19. Study as a whole: The United States, Italy and Spain were the sources of the acute and convalescent COVID-19 samples. The analysed material was cDNA or gDNA that came from T cells, B-cell-depleted T cells, or PBMCs.

In the original workflow: Quantification of nucleated cells was approximated via reference gene primer amplification. The table came from immunoSEQ multiplex PCR; TCRdb's copy has only in-frame clones and leaves some out. V, J and clone size are taken as reported in that table, and D and trimming were inferred from the DNA itself. The sample has 23,000 or so clones, about 76% seen once. This CDR3 spans 18 amino acids. The germline gives CDR1 SGHAT, CDR2 FQNNGV. With 4 bases clipped from V and 0 bases from J, the junction kept 8 bases outside the gene matches. V is TRBV11-2 and J is TRBJ2-4; 11 bases match TRBD2. Sequencing input: peripheral blood. The sequence derives from a man between 65 and 80 years old with acute or convalescent COVID-19. DNA of the CDR3: TGTGCCAGCAGCTCGGGACTAGCGGAGGGTCTAGCCAAAAACATTCAGTACTTC. Translated, it gives CASSSGLAEGLAKNIQYF.